The rows below give T cell receptor beta chains drawn from one sample of a study of beta chain features in type 1 diabetes. Method: immunoSEQ multiplex PCR; TCRdb's copy keeps in-frame clones and lacks some. The sample has 810,000 or so clones, 17% seen once. The sample consisted of naive CD4+ T cells from blood. These receptors originate from a woman aged 18 to 35 in good health. Each CDR3 is given with its conserved first and last residue. A D gene is named only where the DNA matches it firmly. Some rows have no size entry. The others give once, few or many, or a class for an expanded clone.

TRBV5-1	TRBJ2-7	few	NA	TGCGCCAGCAGCTTGGGGACCCGAGGGCCCTACGAGCAGTACTTC	CASSLGTRGPYEQYF
TRBV18	TRBJ2-2	NA	NA	TGTGCCAGCTCACCGTCCGGGGTGCGGATAAACACCGGGGAGCTGTTTTTT	CASSPSGVRINTGELFF
TRBV4-2	TRBJ1-1	NA	NA	TGTGCCAGCAGCCAAGATCTCGGGAGAACTGAAGCTTTCTTT	CASSQDLGRTEAFF
TRBV7-3	TRBJ2-5	NA	TRBD2	TGTGCCAGCAGCTCCAGCGGGAGTAAAGAGACCCAGTACTTC	CASSSSGSKETQYF
TRBV7-9	TRBJ2-3	few	TRBD2	TGTGCCAGCAGCTTAGATCGGGAGGGCTTGAGGCAGTATTTT	CASSLDREGLRQYF
TRBV4-3	TRBJ1-3	NA	NA	TGCGCCAGCAGCCAAGATCTCCCTTACTCTGGAAACACCATATATTTT	CASSQDLPYSGNTIYF
TRBV7-2	TRBJ1-1	few	NA	TGTGCCAGCAGCATCCAGGGATTTAACACTGAAGCTTTCTTT	CASSIQGFNTEAFF
TRBV11-3	TRBJ2-1	few	NA	TGTGCCAGCAGCTTAAGGGTAGGGAGTAGCTCCTACAATGAGCAGTTCTTC	CASSLRVGSSSYNEQFF
TRBV7-2	TRBJ1-2	few	NA	TGTGCCAGCAGCCCCAGATGGACGAACTATGGCTACACCTTC	CASSPRWTNYGYTF
TRBV5-8	TRBJ2-5	few	TRBD2	TGTGCCAGCAGACGGACTAGCGGGTACCAAGAGACCCAGTACTTC	CASRRTSGYQETQYF
TRBV7-2	TRBJ2-7	NA	NA	TGTGCCAGCAGCCAACCCAACATAAGGGGGGAGCAGTACTTC	CASSQPNIRGEQYF
TRBV6-5	TRBJ1-4	few	NA	TGTGCCAGCAGTTACTCGATAACGTCATACGGAAAACTGTTTTTT	CASSYSITSYGKLFF
TRBV27	TRBJ1-5	few	TRBD1	TGTGCCAGCAGTTGGACAGGGGATCAGCCCCAGCATTTT	CASSWTGDQPQHF
TRBV6-6	TRBJ1-3	NA	NA	TGTGCCAGCGGTGGCGTAAACACCATATATTTT	CASGGVNTIYF
TRBV18	TRBJ2-7	NA	TRBD2	TGTGCCAGCTCACCAACATTCCAAGCGGGAGGTGACGAGCAGTACTTC	CASSPTFQAGGDEQYF
TRBV7-9	TRBJ1-5	NA	NA	TGTGCCAGCAGCTCTACAGGGAATAGCAATCAGCCCCAGCATTTT	CASSSTGNSNQPQHF
TRBV18	TRBJ1-4	NA	NA	TGTGCCAGCTCACCGGTTGCAGGGTACTACGAAAAACTGTTTTTT	CASSPVAGYYEKLFF
TRBV7-2	TRBJ2-1	few	TRBD2	TGTGCCAGCAGCTTGCGGGGGACTAGGAGCGCGAGTGAGCAGTTCTTC	CASSLRGTRSASEQFF
TRBV6-5	TRBJ2-1	NA	TRBD2	TGTGCCAGCAGCCTACTAGCGGGAGCCTACAATGAGCAGTTCTTC	CASSLLAGAYNEQFF
TRBV6-5	TRBJ1-1	NA	NA	TGTGCCAGCCGAGTTGTTAGGAACACTGAAGCTTTCTTT	CASRVVRNTEAFF
TRBV4-2	TRBJ2-5	few	TRBD2	TGTGCCAGCAGCCCTATTTCGGGACTAGCGGGAGGGCCAAGGTACCAAGAGACCCAGTACTTC	CASSPISGLAGGPRYQETQYF
TRBV2	TRBJ1-5	NA	NA	TGTGCCAGCAGGGGAGTTACTAGCAATCAGCCCCAGCATTTT	CASRGVTSNQPQHF
TRBV11-2	TRBJ2-5	NA	TRBD1	TGTGCCAGCAGCTTAACCCGGACAGGGACAGAGACCCAGTACTTC	CASSLTRTGTETQYF
TRBV12-1	TRBJ2-7	few	NA	TGTGCCAGAGGAGCCCGCCCTCTCGAGCAGTACTTC	CARGARPLEQYF
TRBV20-1	TRBJ2-3	NA	NA	TGCAGTGCTAGTCGAGTGGATACGCAGTATTTT	CSASRVDTQYF
TRBV29-1	TRBJ2-2	NA	TRBD2	TGCAGCGTTGGGTCTAGCGGGAGGACGAACACCGGGGAGCTGTTTTTT	CSVGSSGRTNTGELFF
TRBV12-5	TRBJ2-5	few	NA	TGTGCTAGTGGTACCGGGATCCAGGGACCCGCGGAGACCCAGTACTTC	CASGTGIQGPAETQYF
TRBV5-4	TRBJ2-3	NA	NA	TGTGCCAGCAGCTTGGGAGGCCCCCTGAGCACAGATACGCAGTATTTT	CASSLGGPLSTDTQYF
TRBV15	TRBJ2-5	NA	TRBD1	TGTGCCACCAGCAGCACGGACAGGGAAGGCCAAGAGACCCAGTACTTC	CATSSTDREGQETQYF